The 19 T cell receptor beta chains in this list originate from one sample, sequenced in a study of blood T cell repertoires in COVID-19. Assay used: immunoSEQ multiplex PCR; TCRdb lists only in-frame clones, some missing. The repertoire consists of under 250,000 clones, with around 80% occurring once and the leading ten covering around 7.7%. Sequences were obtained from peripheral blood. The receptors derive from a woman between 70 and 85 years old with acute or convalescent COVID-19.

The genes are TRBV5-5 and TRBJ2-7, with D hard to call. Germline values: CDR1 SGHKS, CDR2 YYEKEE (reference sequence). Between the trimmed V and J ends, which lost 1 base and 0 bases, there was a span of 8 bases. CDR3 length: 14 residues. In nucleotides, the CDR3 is TGTGCCAGCAGCTTGTACAGAAGCTCCTACGAGCAGTACGTC. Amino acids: CASSLYRSSYEQYV.

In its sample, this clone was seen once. CDR3 region: CAIGGQGFGYTF. CDR3 bases: TGTGCCATCGGGGGACAGGGTTTCGGCTACACCTTC. The chain combines TRBV10-3 with TRBJ1-2; 9 bases align to TRBD1. The CDR3 sequence is 12 residues long. Trimming at V came to 8 bases and at J to 8 bases, leaving 6 bases not matched to a gene. Germline loops: CDR1 ENHRY, CDR2 SYGVKD.

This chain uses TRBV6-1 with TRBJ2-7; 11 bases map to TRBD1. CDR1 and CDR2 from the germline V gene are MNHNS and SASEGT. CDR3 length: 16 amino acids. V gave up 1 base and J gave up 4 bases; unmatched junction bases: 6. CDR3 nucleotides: TGTGCCAGCAGTGAAGGGGCCGGGACAGGGGGTTACGAGCAGTACTTC. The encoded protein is CASSEGAGTGGYEQYF.

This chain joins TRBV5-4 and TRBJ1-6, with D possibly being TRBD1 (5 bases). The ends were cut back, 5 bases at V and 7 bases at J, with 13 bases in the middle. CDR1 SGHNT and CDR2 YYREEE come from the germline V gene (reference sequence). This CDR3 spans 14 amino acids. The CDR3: CASSRVGGNSPLHF. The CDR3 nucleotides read TGTGCCAGCAGTCGGGTCGGGGGAAATTCACCCCTCCACTTT. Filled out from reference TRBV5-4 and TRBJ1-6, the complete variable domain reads ETGVTQSPTHLIKTRGQQVTLRCSSQSGHNTVSWYQQALGQGPQFIFQYYREEENGRGNFPPRFSGLQFPNYSSELNVNALELDDSALYLCASSRVGGNSPLHFGNGTRLTVT.

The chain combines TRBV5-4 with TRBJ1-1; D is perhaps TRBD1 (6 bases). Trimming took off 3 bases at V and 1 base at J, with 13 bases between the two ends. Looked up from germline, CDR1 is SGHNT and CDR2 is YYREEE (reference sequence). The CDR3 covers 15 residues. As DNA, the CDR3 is TGTGCCAGCAGCTCGGACAGTCATTGGAACACTGAAGCTTTCTTT. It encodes CASSSDSHWNTEAFF. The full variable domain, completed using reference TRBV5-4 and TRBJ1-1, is ETGVTQSPTHLIKTRGQQVTLRCSSQSGHNTVSWYQQALGQGPQFIFQYYREEENGRGNFPPRFSGLQFPNYSSELNVNALELDDSALYLCASSSDSHWNTEAFFGQGTRLTVV.

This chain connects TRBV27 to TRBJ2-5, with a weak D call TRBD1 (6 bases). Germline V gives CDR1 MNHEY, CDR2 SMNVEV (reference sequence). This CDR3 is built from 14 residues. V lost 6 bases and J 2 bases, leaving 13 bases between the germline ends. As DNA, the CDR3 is TGTGCCAGCAGCTCCATCGACAGGCAAGAGACCCAGTACTTC. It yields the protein CASSSIDRQETQYF.

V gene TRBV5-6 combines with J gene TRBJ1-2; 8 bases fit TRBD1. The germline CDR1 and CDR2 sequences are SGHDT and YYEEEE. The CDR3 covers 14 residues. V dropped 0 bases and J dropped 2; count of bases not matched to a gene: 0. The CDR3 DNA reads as TGTGCCAGCAGCTTGGGACAGGGGAACTATGGCTACACCTTC. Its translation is CASSLGQGNYGYTF.

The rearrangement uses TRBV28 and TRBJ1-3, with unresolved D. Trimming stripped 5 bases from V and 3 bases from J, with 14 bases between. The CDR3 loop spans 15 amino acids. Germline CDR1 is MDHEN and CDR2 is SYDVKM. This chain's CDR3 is CASSGGSSIGNTIYF. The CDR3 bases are TGTGCCAGCAGTGGCGGTAGCTCTATTGGAAACACCATATATTTT.

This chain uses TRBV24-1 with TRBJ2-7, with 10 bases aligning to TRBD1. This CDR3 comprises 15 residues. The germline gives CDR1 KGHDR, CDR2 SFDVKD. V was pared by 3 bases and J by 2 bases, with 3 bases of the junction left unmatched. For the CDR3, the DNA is TGTGCCACCAGTGATACCGGGACAGGGGCCTACGAGCAGTACTTC. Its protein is CATSDTGTGAYEQYF.

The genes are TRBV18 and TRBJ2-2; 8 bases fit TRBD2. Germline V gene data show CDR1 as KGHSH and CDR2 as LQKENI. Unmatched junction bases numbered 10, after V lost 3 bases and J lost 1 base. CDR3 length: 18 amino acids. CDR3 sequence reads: CASSPHSTSGGNTGELFF. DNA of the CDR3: TGTGCCAGCTCACCTCATTCTACGAGCGGGGGGAACACCGGGGAGCTGTTTTTT.

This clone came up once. The CDR3 is CASSATSGGANGELFF. DNA for the CDR3: TGTGCCAGCAGTGCGACTAGCGGGGGGGCGAACGGGGAGCTGTTTTTT. The J gene is TRBJ2-2, the V gene TRBV6-6; 14 nucleotides agree with TRBD2. The germline V gene encodes CDR1 MNHNY and CDR2 SVGAGI (reference sequence). This CDR3 contains 16 residues. Trimming at V came to 5 bases and at J to 7 bases, leaving 6 bases not matched to a gene.

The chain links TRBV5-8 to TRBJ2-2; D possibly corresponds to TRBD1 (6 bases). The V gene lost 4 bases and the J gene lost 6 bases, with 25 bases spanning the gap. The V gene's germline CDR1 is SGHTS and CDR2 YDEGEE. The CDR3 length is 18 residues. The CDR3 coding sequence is TGTGCCAGCAGCCTACCGGTGTACAGGGAGTTGGCGCCCGGGGAGCTGTTTTTT. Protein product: CASSLPVYRELAPGELFF.

CDR3 in DNA: TGTGCCGGTAGCCTAGCGGGGGGGAATGAGCAGTTCTTC. Encoded protein: CAGSLAGGNEQFF. The rearrangement links TRBV5-6 to TRBJ2-1; 12 bases are a match to TRBD2. The CDR3 covers 13 residues. Germline CDR1 SGHDT, CDR2 YYEEEE. V lost 10 bases, J lost 7 bases, and 6 bases stayed unmatched. Complete variable domain (other parts from reference TRBV5-6 and TRBJ2-1): DAGVTQSPTHLIKTRGQQVTLRCSPKSGHDTVSWYQQALGQGPQFIFQYYEEEERQRGNFPDRFSGHQFPNYSSELNVNALLLGDSALYLCAGSLAGGNEQFFGPGTRLTVL.

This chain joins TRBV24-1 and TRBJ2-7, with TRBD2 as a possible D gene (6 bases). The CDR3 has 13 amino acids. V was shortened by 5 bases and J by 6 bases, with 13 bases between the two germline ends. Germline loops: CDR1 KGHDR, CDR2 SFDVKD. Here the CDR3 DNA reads TGTGCCACCAGTGGCGGGGCTGGGACCGAGCAGTACTTC. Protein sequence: CATSGGAGTEQYF.

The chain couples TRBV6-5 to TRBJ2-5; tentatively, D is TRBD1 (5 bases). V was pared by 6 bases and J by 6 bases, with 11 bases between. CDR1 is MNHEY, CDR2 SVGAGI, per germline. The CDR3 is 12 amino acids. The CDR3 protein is CASSARQQTQYF. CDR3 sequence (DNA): TGTGCCAGCAGCGCGCGACAGCAGACCCAGTACTTC.

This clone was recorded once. The CDR3 loop is CASKQSLGGLESGQYF. The DNA of the CDR3 is TGTGCCAGCAAACAAAGTCTGGGGGGGCTAGAGTCGGGCCAGTACTTC. The chain recombines TRBV6-6 with TRBJ2-5, with D perhaps TRBD2 (7 bases). In germline, CDR1 is MNHNY, CDR2 SVGAGI (reference sequence). The CDR3 has 16 amino acids. The ends were cut back, 7 bases at V and 10 bases at J, with 28 bases in the middle.

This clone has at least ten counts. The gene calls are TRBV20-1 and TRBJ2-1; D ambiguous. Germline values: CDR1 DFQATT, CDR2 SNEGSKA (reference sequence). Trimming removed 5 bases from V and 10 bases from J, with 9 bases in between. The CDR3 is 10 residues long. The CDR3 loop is CSAPIQEQFF. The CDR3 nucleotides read TGCAGTGCTCCCATCCAAGAGCAGTTCTTC.

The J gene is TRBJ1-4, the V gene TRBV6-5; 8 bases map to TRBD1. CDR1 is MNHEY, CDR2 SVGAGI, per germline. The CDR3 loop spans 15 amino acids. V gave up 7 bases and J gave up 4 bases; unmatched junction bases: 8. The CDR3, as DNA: TGTGCCAGCACTCACGACAGGGGACTTAATGAAAAACTGTTTTTT. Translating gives CASTHDRGLNEKLFF.

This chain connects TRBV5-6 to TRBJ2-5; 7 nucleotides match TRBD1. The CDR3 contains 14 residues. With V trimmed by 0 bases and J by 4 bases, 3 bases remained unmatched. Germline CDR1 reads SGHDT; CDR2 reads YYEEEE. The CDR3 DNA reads TGTGCCAGCAGCTTGGTGACAGGGACAGAGACCCAGTACTTC. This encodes CASSLVTGTETQYF.